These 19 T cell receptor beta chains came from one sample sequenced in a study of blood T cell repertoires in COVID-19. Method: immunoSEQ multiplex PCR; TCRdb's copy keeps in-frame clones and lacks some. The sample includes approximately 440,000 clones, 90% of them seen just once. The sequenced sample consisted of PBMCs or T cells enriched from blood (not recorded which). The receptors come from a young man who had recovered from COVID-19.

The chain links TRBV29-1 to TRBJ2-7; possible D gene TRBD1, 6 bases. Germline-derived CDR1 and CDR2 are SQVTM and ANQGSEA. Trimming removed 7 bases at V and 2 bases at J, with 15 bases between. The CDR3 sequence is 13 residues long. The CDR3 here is CSGLKQGTYEQYF. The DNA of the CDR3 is TGCAGCGGGTTAAAACAGGGCACCTACGAGCAGTACTTC.

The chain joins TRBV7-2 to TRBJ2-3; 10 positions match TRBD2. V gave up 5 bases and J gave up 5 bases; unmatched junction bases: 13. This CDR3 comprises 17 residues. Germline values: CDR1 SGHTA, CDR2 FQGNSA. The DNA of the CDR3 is TGTGCCAGCAGCACCCCGGGACTAGCGATGGTAGGAGATACGCAGTATTTT. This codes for CASSTPGLAMVGDTQYF.

The CDR3 DNA is TGTGCCAGCAGTCGACAGGGGAATCTTAACTATGGCTACACCTTC. Protein sequence: CASSRQGNLNYGYTF. The genes are TRBV28 and TRBJ1-2; the match to TRBD1 covers 8 bases. With V trimmed by 5 bases and J by 1 base, 6 bases remained unmatched. This CDR3 spans 15 amino acids. Looked up from germline, CDR1 is MDHEN and CDR2 is SYDVKM.

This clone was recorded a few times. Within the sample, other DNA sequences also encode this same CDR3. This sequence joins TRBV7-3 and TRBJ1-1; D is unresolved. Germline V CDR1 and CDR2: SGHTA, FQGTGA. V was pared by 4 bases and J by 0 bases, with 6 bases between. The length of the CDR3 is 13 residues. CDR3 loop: CASSSTVNTEAFF. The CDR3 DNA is TGTGCCAGCAGCTCCACAGTGAACACTGAAGCTTTCTTT.

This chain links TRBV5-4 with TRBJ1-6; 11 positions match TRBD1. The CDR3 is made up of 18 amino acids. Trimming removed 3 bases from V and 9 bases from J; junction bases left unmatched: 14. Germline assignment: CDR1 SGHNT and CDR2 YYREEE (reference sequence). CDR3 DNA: TGTGCCAGCAGCTCAAAGATATCTGGGACAGGGGGAAGTTCACCCCTCCACTTT. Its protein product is CASSSKISGTGGSSPLHF.

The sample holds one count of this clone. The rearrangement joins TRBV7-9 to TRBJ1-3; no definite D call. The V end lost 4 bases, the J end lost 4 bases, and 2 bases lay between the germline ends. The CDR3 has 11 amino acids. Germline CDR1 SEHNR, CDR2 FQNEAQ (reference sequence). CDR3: CASSSGNTIYF. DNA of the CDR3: TGTGCCAGCAGCTCAGGAAACACCATATATTTT.

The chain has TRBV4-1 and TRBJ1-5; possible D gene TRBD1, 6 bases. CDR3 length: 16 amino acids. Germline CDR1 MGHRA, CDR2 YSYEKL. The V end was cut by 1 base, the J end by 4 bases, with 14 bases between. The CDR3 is CASSQAPPGTNQPQHF. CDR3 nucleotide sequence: TGCGCCAGCAGCCAAGCCCCCCCCGGGACAAATCAGCCCCAGCATTTT.

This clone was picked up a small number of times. CDR3 nucleotide sequence: TGCGCCAGCAGCCAGGGGCCGGGACACAATAATTCACCCCTCCACTTT. Protein: CASSQGPGHNNSPLHF. This chain joins TRBV4-1 and TRBJ1-6; possible D gene TRBD1, 6 bases. V was pared by 3 bases and J by 5 bases, with 14 bases between. Germline CDR1 and CDR2: MGHRA and YSYEKL. This CDR3 has 16 amino acids.

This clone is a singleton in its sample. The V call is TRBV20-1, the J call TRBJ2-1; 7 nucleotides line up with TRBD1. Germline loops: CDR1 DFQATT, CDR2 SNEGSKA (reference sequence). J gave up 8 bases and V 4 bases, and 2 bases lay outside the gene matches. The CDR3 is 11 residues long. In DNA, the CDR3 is TGCAGTGCTAAAGGGGGCCATGAGCAGTTCTTC. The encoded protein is CSAKGGHEQFF.

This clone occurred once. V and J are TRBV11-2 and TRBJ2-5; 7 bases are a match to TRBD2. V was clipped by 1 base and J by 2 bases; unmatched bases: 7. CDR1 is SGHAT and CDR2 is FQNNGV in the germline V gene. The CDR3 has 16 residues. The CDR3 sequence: CASSLGLPSGQETQYF. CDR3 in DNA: TGTGCCAGCAGCTTAGGACTGCCTAGCGGTCAAGAGACCCAGTACTTC. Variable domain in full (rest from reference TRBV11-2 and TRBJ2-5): EAGVAQSPRYKIIEKRQSVAFWCNPISGHATLYWYQQILGQGPKLLIQFQNNGVVDDSQLPKDRFSAERLKGVDSTLKIQPAKLEDSAVYLCASSLGLPSGQETQYFGPGTRLLVL.

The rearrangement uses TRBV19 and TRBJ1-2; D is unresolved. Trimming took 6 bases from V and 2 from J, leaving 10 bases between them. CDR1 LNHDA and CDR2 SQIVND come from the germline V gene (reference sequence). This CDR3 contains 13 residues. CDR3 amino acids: CASRSRENYGYTF. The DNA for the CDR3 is TGTGCCAGTAGGAGCCGGGAGAACTATGGCTACACCTTC. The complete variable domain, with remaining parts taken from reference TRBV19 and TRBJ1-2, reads DGGITQSPKYLFRKEGQNVTLSCEQNLNHDAMYWYRQDPGQGLRLIYYSQIVNDFQKGDIAEGYSVSREKKESFPLTVTSAQKNPTAFYLCASRSRENYGYTFGSGTRLTVV.

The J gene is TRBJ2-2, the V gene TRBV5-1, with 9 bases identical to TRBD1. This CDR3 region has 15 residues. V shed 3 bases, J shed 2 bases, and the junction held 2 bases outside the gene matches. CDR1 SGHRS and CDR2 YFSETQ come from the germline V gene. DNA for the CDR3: TGCGCCAGCAGCTCACAGGGGGCCAACACCGGGGAGCTGTTTTTT. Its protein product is CASSSQGANTGELFF.

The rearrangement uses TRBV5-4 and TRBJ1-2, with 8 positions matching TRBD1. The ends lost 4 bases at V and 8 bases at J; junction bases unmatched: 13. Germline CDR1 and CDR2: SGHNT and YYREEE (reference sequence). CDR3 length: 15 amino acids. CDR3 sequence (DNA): TGTGCCAGCAGCACCTGGACAGGGCCCGCGTACGGCTACACCTTC. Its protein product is CASSTWTGPAYGYTF.

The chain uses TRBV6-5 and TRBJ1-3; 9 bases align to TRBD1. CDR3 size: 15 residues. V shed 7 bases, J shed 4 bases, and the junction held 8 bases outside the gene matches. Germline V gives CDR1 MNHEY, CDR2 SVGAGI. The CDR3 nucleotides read TGTGCCAGCACCCAACTCGGGACAGGGGGAAACACCATATATTTT. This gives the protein CASTQLGTGGNTIYF.

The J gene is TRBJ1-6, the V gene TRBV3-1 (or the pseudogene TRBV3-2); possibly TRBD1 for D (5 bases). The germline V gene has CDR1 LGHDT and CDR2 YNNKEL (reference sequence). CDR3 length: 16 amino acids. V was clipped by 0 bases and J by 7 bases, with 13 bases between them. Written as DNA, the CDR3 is TGTGCCAGCAGCCAAGAGGGGCGGGAACGAAATTCACCCCTCCACTTT. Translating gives CASSQEGRERNSPLHF.

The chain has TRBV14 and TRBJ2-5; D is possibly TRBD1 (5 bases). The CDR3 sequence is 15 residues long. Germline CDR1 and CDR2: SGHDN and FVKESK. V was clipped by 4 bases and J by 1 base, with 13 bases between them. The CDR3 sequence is CASSRGARPQETQYF. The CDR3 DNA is TGTGCCAGCAGCCGTGGGGCCAGGCCCCAAGAGACCCAGTACTTC.

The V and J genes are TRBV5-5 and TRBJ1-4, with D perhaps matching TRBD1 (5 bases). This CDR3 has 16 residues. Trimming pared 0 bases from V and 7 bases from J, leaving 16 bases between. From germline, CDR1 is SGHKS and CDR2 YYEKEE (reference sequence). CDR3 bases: TGTGCCAGCAGCTTGGGTACAGGACGGTCAGGTGAAAAACTGTTTTTT. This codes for CASSLGTGRSGEKLFF.

This chain's CDR3 is CASSIQPGGSDTEAFF. CDR3 in DNA: TGCGCCAGCAGCATTCAGCCAGGGGGCAGTGACACTGAAGCTTTCTTT. This sequence joins TRBV5-1 and TRBJ1-1, with 8 bases fitting TRBD1. The V segment lost 4 bases and the J segment 3 bases; nucleotides outside the gene matches: 11. CDR1 is SGHRS, CDR2 YFSETQ, per germline. This CDR3 region has 16 residues.

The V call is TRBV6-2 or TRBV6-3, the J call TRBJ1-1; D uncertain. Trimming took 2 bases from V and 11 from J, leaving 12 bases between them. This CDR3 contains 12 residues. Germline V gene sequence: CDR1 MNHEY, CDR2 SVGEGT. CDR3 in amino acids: CASSYTGVVAFF. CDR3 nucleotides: TGTGCCAGCAGTTACACCGGGGTAGTGGCTTTCTTT.